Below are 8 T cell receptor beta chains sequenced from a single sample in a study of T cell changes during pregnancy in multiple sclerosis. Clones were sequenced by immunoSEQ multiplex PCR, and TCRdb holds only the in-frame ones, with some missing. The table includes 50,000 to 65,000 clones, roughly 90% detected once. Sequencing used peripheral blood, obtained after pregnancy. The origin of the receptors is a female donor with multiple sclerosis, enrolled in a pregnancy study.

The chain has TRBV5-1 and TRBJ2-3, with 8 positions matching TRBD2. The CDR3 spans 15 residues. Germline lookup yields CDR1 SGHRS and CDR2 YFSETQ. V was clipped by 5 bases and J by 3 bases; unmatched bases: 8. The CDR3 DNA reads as TGCGCCAGCAGTACCCGGGGGGGCTGGACAGATACGCAGTATTTT. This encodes CASSTRGGWTDTQYF.

The chain's CDR3 is CASSPQGVTNEKLFF. The CDR3 coding sequence is TGTGCCAGCAGCCCACAGGGTGTAACTAATGAAAAACTGTTTTTT. This sequence joins TRBV14 and TRBJ1-4; TRBD1 is a possible D gene (6 bases). Trimming took 4 bases from V and 1 from J, leaving 10 bases between them. The CDR3 extends over 15 amino acids. Per the germline V gene, CDR1 is SGHDN and CDR2 is FVKESK.

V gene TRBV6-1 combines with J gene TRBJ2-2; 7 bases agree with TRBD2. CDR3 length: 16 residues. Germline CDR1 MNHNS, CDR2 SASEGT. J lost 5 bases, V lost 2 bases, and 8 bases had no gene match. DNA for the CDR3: TGTGCCAGCAGTGAACTCGCGGGGGTTGGTACCGGGGAGCTGTTTTTT. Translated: CASSELAGVGTGELFF.

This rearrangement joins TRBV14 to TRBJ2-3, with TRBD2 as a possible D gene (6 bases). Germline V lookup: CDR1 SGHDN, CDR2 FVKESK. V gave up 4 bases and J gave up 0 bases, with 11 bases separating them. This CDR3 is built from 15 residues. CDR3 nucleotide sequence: TGTGCCAGCAGCCTTTGGGACTCCAGCACAGATACGCAGTATTTT. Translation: CASSLWDSSTDTQYF.

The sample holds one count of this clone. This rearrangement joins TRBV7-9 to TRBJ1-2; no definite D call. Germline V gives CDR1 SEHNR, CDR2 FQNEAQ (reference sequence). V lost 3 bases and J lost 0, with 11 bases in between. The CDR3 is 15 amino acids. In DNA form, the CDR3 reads TGTGCCAGCAGCTTGTCCGCGGCGTCTAACTATGGCTACACCTTC. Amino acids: CASSLSAASNYGYTF.

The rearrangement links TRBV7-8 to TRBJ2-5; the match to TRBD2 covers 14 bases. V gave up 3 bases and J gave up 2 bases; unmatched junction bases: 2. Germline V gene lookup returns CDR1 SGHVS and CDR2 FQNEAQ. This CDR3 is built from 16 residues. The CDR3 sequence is CASSFWTSGGQETQYF. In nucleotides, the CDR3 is TGTGCCAGCAGCTTTTGGACTAGCGGGGGGCAAGAGACCCAGTACTTC.

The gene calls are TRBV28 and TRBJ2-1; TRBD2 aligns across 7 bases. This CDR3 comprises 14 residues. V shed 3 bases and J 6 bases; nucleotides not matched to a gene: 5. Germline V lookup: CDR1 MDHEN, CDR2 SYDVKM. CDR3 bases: TGTGCCAGCAGTTTTTCGTCTAGCGGCAATGAGCAGTTCTTC. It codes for CASSFSSSGNEQFF.

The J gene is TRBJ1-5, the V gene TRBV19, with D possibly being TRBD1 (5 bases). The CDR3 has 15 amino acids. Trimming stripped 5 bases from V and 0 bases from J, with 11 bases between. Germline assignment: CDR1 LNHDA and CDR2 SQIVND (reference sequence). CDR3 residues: CASSGQGNSNQPQHF. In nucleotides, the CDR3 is TGTGCCAGTAGTGGCCAGGGTAATAGCAATCAGCCCCAGCATTTT.